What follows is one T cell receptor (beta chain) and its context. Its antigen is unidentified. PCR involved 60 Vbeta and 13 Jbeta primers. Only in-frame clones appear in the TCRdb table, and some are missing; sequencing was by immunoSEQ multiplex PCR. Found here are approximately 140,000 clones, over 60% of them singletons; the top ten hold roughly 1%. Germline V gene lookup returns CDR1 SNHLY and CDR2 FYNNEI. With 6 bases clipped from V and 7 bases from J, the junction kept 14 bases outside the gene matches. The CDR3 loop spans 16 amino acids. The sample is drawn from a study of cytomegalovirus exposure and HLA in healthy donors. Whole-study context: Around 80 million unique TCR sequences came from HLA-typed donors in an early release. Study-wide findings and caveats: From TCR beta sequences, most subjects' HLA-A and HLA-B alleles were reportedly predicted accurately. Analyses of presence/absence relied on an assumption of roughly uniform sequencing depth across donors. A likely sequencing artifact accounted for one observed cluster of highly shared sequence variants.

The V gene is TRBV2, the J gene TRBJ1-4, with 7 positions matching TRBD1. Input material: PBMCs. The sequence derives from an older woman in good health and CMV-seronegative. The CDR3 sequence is CASRRTDRALGEKLFF. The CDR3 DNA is TGTGCCAGCAGGCGAACTGACAGGGCCCTTGGTGAAAAACTGTTTTTT.